The 26 T cell receptor beta chains below come from one sample, sequenced in a study of T-cell memory formation after mild COVID-19. In TCRdb, the 5' RACE reads were re-called with MiXCR into one record per CDR3 protein. The profile shows around 450,000 distinct CDR3 sequences, approximately 24% of them singletons. The material sequenced was PBMCs or a T cell subset sorted from them (not recorded which). The receptors were sampled from an adult woman who had mild COVID-19 (a few samples of this study predate the infection). Cell type and time point are not known.

This clonotype came up a few times. The chain couples TRBV18 to TRBJ1-1; D might be TRBD1 (5 bases). In germline, CDR1 is KGHSH, CDR2 LQKENI. Trimming took 1 base from V and 8 from J, leaving 11 bases between them. This CDR3 contains 13 residues. The CDR3 is CASSPQKGSEAFF. The DNA of the CDR3 is TGTGCCAGCTCACCACAGAAGGGGTCGGAAGCTTTCTTT.

The chain joins TRBV3-1 to TRBJ1-4; unclear D gene. With 5 bases removed from V and 8 bases from J, the gap between germline ends came to 15 bases. The germline V gene has CDR1 LGHDT and CDR2 YNNKEL (reference sequence). The CDR3 is 14 residues long. CDR3 residues: CASSRSLGREKLFF. The CDR3 coding sequence is TGTGCCAGCAGCAGATCCCTGGGGAGGGAAAAACTGTTTTTT.

This sequence joins TRBV11-2 and TRBJ2-7; D is unclear. Germline V gene data show CDR1 as SGHAT and CDR2 as FQNNGV. Deletions cut 5 bases from V and 7 bases from J, with 18 bases between. The CDR3 extends over 14 amino acids. The CDR3 protein is CASSLNWPVGEQYF. The CDR3 nucleotides are TGTGCCAGCAGCCTCAACTGGCCGGTGGGGGAGCAGTACTTC.

This clonotype occurred many times. The chain links TRBV7-9 to TRBJ2-7; D not certain. The CDR3 runs to 11 residues. Per the germline V gene, CDR1 is SEHNR and CDR2 is FQNEAQ (reference sequence). The germline V and J ends were trimmed by 5 bases and 0 bases, with 2 bases remaining between them. The CDR3 bases are TGTGCCAGCAGCGGCTCCTACGAGCAGTACTTC. As protein: CASSGSYEQYF. Based on the CDR3 plus reference TRBV7-9 and TRBJ2-7, the full variable domain is DTGVSQNPRHKITKRGQNVTFRCDPISEHNRLYWYRQTLGQGPEFLTYFQNEAQLEKSRLLSDRFSAERPKGSFSTLEIQRTEQGDSAMYLCASSGSYEQYFGPGTRLTVT.

This sequence joins TRBV20-1 and TRBJ1-2, with 11 nucleotides matching TRBD1. V was clipped by 4 bases and J by 4 bases; unmatched bases: 11. The CDR3 runs to 16 residues. Germline V lookup: CDR1 DFQATT, CDR2 SNEGSKA (reference sequence). The CDR3 nucleotides read TGCAGTGCTAACTCGGACAGGGGGCGAAAGGGCTATGGCTACACCTTC. Its protein product is CSANSDRGRKGYGYTF.

This chain uses TRBV7-9 with TRBJ1-4, with unresolved D. The CDR3 is 18 amino acids. Germline V CDR1 and CDR2: SEHNR, FQNEAQ (reference sequence). V lost 3 bases to trimming and J lost 0 bases, with 17 bases between them. CDR3 region: CASSFVTRLEATNEKLFF. As DNA, the CDR3 is TGTGCCAGCAGCTTCGTCACTAGGTTAGAGGCAACTAATGAAAAACTGTTTTTT.

This sequence joins TRBV7-6 and TRBJ1-6; D is possibly TRBD1 (6 bases). The V gene lost 10 bases and the J gene lost 7 bases, with 23 bases spanning the gap. The CDR3 runs 16 residues. Germline V lookup: CDR1 SGHVS, CDR2 FNYEAQ. The CDR3 DNA follows: TGTGCCACCCGTCACAATGGGGGGGCGAGAAATTCACCCCTCCACTTT. Its translation is CATRHNGGARNSPLHF.

The CDR3 region is CARKQGPQQFF. The CDR3 region has the DNA TGTGCCAGGAAACAGGGGCCCCAGCAGTTCTTC. The gene calls are TRBV2 and TRBJ2-1; 7 positions agree with TRBD1. Germline V gives CDR1 SNHLY, CDR2 FYNNEI. Trimming at V came to 9 bases and at J to 11 bases, leaving 7 bases not matched to a gene. The CDR3 consists of 11 residues. Full variable domain (missing parts from reference TRBV2 and TRBJ2-1): EPEVTQTPSHQVTQMGQEVILRCVPISNHLYFYWYRQILGQKVEFLVSFYNNEISEKSEIFDDQFSVERPDGSNFTLKIRSTKLEDSAMYFCARKQGPQQFFGPGTRLTVL.

The chain employs TRBV25-1 and TRBJ2-1; maybe TRBD1 (6 bases). CDR1 is MGHDK, CDR2 SYGVNS, per germline. Trimming cost V 8 bases and J 4 bases, with 15 bases left between them. This CDR3 has 14 amino acids. The CDR3 DNA reads as TGTGCCAGCGGAACCAGAGGGGGATACAATGAGCAGTTCTTC. Its protein is CASGTRGGYNEQFF.

This clonotype appeared a few times. The chain joins TRBV7-3 to TRBJ2-3, with no clear D. CDR1 is SGHTA, CDR2 FQGTGA, per germline. V lost 2 bases and J lost 4, with 10 bases in between. The CDR3 is 14 amino acids. The CDR3 loop is CASSLGTAADTQYF. As DNA, the CDR3 is TGTGCCAGCAGCTTAGGAACCGCAGCAGATACGCAGTATTTT.

CDR3 in DNA: TGTGCCAGCAGTTGGCAGGGCAATCAGCCCCAGCATTTT. Translation gives CASSWQGNQPQHF. V gene TRBV6-5 combines with J gene TRBJ1-5; D remains unclear. Germline CDR1 MNHEY, CDR2 SVGAGI. The CDR3 spans 13 residues. Trimming left V 4 bases short and J 2 bases short, with 6 bases between.

The chain uses TRBV5-4 and TRBJ2-7; 10 positions match TRBD2. The J segment lost 2 bases and the V segment lost 4 bases, leaving 3 bases of the junction unmatched. CDR3 length: 14 amino acids. CDR1 is SGHNT and CDR2 is YYREEE in the germline V gene (reference sequence). The DNA for the CDR3 is TGTGCCAGCAGCCTAGCGGGGGCCCCCTACGAGCAGTACTTC. This sequence encodes CASSLAGAPYEQYF. The full variable domain, completed using reference TRBV5-4 and TRBJ2-7, is ETGVTQSPTHLIKTRGQQVTLRCSSQSGHNTVSWYQQALGQGPQFIFQYYREEENGRGNFPPRFSGLQFPNYSSELNVNALELDDSALYLCASSLAGAPYEQYFGPGTRLTVT.

V and J are TRBV24-1 and TRBJ2-1, with 7 bases matching TRBD2. V trimming: 8 bases; J trimming: 7 bases; junction bases outside the gene matches: 7. The CDR3 length is 13 residues. CDR1 and CDR2 from the germline V gene are KGHDR and SFDVKD. The CDR3 nucleotides are TGTGCCACCACTCCGCGGGGGTCGAATGAGCAGTTCTTC. It translates to CATTPRGSNEQFF.

This clonotype was found a few times. The V gene is TRBV6-2 or TRBV6-3, the J gene TRBJ1-5; TRBD1 matches 8 bases. Germline V gene lookup returns CDR1 MNHEY and CDR2 SVGEGT. This CDR3 contains 16 residues. V trimming: 0 bases; J trimming: 4 bases; junction bases outside the gene matches: 5. The CDR3 bases are TGTGCCAGCAGTTACTCGGCAGGGGGCTTGAATCAGCCCCAGCATTTT. This translates into CASSYSAGGLNQPQHF.

The genes are TRBV4-3 and TRBJ2-1; 10 nucleotides match TRBD2. Germline CDR1 reads LGHNA; CDR2 reads YSLEER. The ends lost 2 bases at V and 4 bases at J; junction bases unmatched: 5. The CDR3 length is 16 residues. In nucleotides, the CDR3 is TGCGCCAGCAGCCAACTGCTAGCGGGAGCGTACAATGAGCAGTTCTTC. As protein: CASSQLLAGAYNEQFF.

The chain has TRBV12-3 or TRBV12-4 and TRBJ1-2, with TRBD1 as a possible D gene (5 bases). V shed 5 bases and J shed 8 bases, with 15 bases lying between them. The CDR3 covers 13 residues. CDR3 bases: TGTGCCAGCAGTCCCGATGTGGGGCGAGGCTACACCTTC. It is translated as CASSPDVGRGYTF.

The chain links TRBV2 to TRBJ1-5; the D gene is possibly TRBD1 (5 bases). From germline, CDR1 is SNHLY and CDR2 FYNNEI. The CDR3 runs 14 residues. Deletions cut 7 bases from V and 4 bases from J, with 14 bases between. CDR3 coding DNA: TGTGCCAGCACGACAGCTCCCCTGAATCAGCCCCAGCATTTT. Translated: CASTTAPLNQPQHF.

J is TRBJ2-3 and V is TRBV20-1; 13 nucleotides align to TRBD2. V dropped 8 bases and J dropped 6; count of bases not matched to a gene: 8. There are 14 residues in the CDR3. The germline V gene encodes CDR1 DFQATT and CDR2 SNEGSKA (reference sequence). The DNA of the CDR3 is TGCAGTTCGGGACTAGCGGGGTCTGACGATACGCAGTATTTT. It translates to CSSGLAGSDDTQYF.

This clonotype was counted a few times. The chain uses TRBV20-1 and TRBJ1-6, with TRBD1 matching 8 bases. V dropped 0 bases and J dropped 8; count of bases not matched to a gene: 12. The germline CDR1 and CDR2 sequences are DFQATT and SNEGSKA (reference sequence). The CDR3 totals 17 residues. The CDR3 loop reads CSARDRTGIDIYSPLHF. In DNA form, the CDR3 reads TGCAGTGCTAGAGACAGGACAGGGATTGATATTTATTCACCCCTCCACTTT.

This clonotype turned up a few times. This chain joins TRBV6-5 and TRBJ1-1; weak D call: TRBD1 (6 bases). Trimming removed 0 bases from V and 1 base from J, with 9 bases in between. The V gene's germline CDR1 is MNHEY and CDR2 SVGAGI. The CDR3 loop spans 15 amino acids. The CDR3 loop reads CASSYSETGNTEAFF. The CDR3 DNA reads as TGTGCCAGCAGTTACTCGGAGACAGGGAACACTGAAGCTTTCTTT.

The gene calls are TRBV2 and TRBJ1-2; no clear D gene. The germline V gene has CDR1 SNHLY and CDR2 FYNNEI. The V end was cut by 6 bases, the J end by 2 bases, with 16 bases between. The CDR3 consists of 15 residues. The CDR3 loop is CASRVNVLGNYGYTF. In DNA form, the CDR3 reads TGTGCCAGCAGGGTTAACGTTTTGGGAAACTATGGCTACACCTTC.

This clonotype was detected many times. The chain employs TRBV18 and TRBJ1-2; 7 positions agree with TRBD1. The V gene's germline CDR1 is KGHSH and CDR2 LQKENI. After removal of 3 bases from V and 3 bases from J, the junction contained 7 bases not matched to a gene. The CDR3 contains 15 residues. In nucleotides, the CDR3 is TGTGCCAGCTCACCGAAGGGGGCCTTTGACTATGGCTACACCTTC. Translated: CASSPKGAFDYGYTF.

This clonotype showed up many times. This chain uses TRBV20-1 with TRBJ2-3, with D tentatively TRBD1 or TRBD2 (5 bases each). CDR1 and CDR2 (germline): DFQATT, SNEGSKA (reference sequence). V was trimmed by 0 bases and J by 0 bases, leaving 19 bases between them. The CDR3 is made up of 18 amino acids. DNA of the CDR3: TGCAGTGCTAGAGACGTGGGACGTGTACTCACTAGCACAGATACGCAGTATTTT. Amino acid sequence: CSARDVGRVLTSTDTQYF.

The gene calls are TRBV29-1 and TRBJ2-7; perhaps TRBD1 as D (5 bases). Germline-derived CDR1 and CDR2 are SQVTM and ANQGSEA. V was pared by 6 bases and J by 0 bases, with 12 bases between. The CDR3 contains 13 residues. The CDR3 DNA sequence: TGCAGCGTCACAGGTAAAAGCTCCTACGAGCAGTACTTC. As protein: CSVTGKSSYEQYF.

The sample holds a few counts of this clonotype. This chain connects TRBV6-2 or TRBV6-3 to TRBJ2-1, with 9 bases fitting TRBD2. There are 18 residues in the CDR3. The germline CDR1 and CDR2 sequences are MNHEY and SVGEGT. Germline trimming cut 6 bases from V and 1 base from J; bases unmatched to any gene: 13. CDR3 in amino acids: CASSPHWTSDWSYNEQFF. In DNA form, the CDR3 reads TGTGCCAGCAGCCCCCATTGGACTAGCGATTGGTCCTACAATGAGCAGTTCTTC.

A few counts support this clonotype. This chain links TRBV3-1 with TRBJ1-5; possibly TRBD1 for D (5 bases). V lost 0 bases and J 6 bases, leaving 12 bases between the germline ends. The CDR3 is 15 residues long. The germline gives CDR1 LGHDT, CDR2 YNNKEL (reference sequence). The CDR3 sequence is CASSQDGAGRQPQHF. The CDR3 DNA follows: TGTGCCAGCAGCCAAGATGGGGCAGGCCGTCAGCCCCAGCATTTT. The variable domain in full, with the rest retrieved from reference TRBV3-1 and TRBJ1-5, is DTAVSQTPKYLVTQMGNDKSIKCEQNLGHDTMYWYKQDSKKFLKIMFSYNNKELIINETVPNRFSPKSPDKAHLNLHINSLELGDSAVYFCASSQDGAGRQPQHFGDGTRLSIL.